This TCR beta chain was identified during a study of early T cells in non-severe SARS-CoV-2 infection. Study summary: From unsorted whole blood, bulk RNA was sequenced, and the chains remained unpaired.

TCRdb processed the 5' RACE reads anew with MiXCR; each CDR3 protein has one entry. The data hold tens of thousands of distinct CDR3 sequences, with 14% to 15% observed a single time. The sequencing sample was made of whole blood. This TCR was recovered from an adult who was a healthcare worker with PCR-confirmed SARS-CoV-2 infection or an uninfected control (not recorded which).

CDR3 coding DNA: TGTGCCAGCAGCCTTGGACTAGCGGGGGACACCGGGGAGCTGTTTTTT. This gives the protein CASSLGLAGDTGELFF. The chain has TRBV4-2 and TRBJ2-2, with TRBD2 matching over 13 bases. CDR3 length: 16 residues. Germline lookup yields CDR1 LGHNA and CDR2 YNFKEQ. The J segment lost 3 bases and the V segment lost 4 bases, leaving 2 bases of the junction unmatched.